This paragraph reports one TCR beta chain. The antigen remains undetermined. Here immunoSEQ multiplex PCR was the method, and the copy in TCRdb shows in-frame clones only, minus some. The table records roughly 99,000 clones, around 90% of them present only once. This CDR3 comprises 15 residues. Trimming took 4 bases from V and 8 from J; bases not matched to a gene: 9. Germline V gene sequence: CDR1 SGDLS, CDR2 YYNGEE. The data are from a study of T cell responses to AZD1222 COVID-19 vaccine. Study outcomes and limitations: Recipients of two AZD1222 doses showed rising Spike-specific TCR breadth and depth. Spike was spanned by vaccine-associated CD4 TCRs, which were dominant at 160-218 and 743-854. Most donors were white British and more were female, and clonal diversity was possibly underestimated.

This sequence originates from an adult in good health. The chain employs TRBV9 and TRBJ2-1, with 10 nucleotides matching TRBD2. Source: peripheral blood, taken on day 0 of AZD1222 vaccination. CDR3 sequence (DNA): TGTGCCAGCAGCCCAGAAAGCGGGGGGGCATATGAGCAGTTCTTC. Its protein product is CASSPESGGAYEQFF.